This T cell receptor (beta chain) came from a study of blood T cell repertoires in COVID-19. As for the study in general: Spain, Italy and the United States supplied samples that represented acute and convalescent COVID-19.

Produced via immunoSEQ multiplex PCR; TCRdb's table is partial and in-frame only. This sample has 150,000 or so clones; approximately 90% occur once, and the top ten carry 4%. The study recruited people aged roughly 18 to 100 years across approximately 24 US areas. This CDR3 has 15 amino acids. Trimming removed 4 bases from V and 4 bases from J; junction bases left unmatched: 8. Germline values: CDR1 MNHEY, CDR2 SVGAGI. Source material: PBMCs or T cells enriched from blood (not recorded which). The chain employs TRBV6-5 and TRBJ1-2, with TRBD1 matching 8 bases. The sequence derives from a woman in her thirties or forties who had been exposed to COVID-19. The CDR3 sequence: CASSSNGQGVYGYTF. CDR3 coding DNA: TGTGCCAGCAGTTCGAATGGACAGGGAGTCTATGGCTACACCTTC.